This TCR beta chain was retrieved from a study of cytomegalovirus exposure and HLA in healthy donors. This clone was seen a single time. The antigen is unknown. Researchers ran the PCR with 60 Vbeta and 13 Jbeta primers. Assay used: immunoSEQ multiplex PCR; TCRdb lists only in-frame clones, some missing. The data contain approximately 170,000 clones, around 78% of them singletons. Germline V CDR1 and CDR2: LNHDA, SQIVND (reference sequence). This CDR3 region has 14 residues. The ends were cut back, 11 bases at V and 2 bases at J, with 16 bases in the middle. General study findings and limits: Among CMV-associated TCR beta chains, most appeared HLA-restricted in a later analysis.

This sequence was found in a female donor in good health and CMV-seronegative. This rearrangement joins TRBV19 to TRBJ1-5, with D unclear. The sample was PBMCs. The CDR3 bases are TGTGCCTGCTGCGGGGTTGGTGGCAATCAGCCCCAGCATTTT. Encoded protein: CACCGVGGNQPQHF. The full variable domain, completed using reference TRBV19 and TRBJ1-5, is DGGITQSPKYLFRKEGQNVTLSCEQNLNHDAMYWYRQDPGQGLRLIYYSQIVNDFQKGDIAEGYSVSREKKESFPLTVTSAQKNPTAFYLCACCGVGGNQPQHFGDGTRLSIL.